Sequencing of this TCR beta chain was carried out in a study of T-cell reconstitution after alpha-beta-depleted transplantation in children. Study-wide points: Where alpha-beta T cells came from about two months after transplant was reportedly several hundred expanded graft clones. For some patients, TCRbeta diversity was high at day 60 because of recipient T cells and thymic progenitors that survived.

Trimming took off 1 base at V and 8 bases at J, with 14 bases between the two ends. The germline V gene has CDR1 SNHLY and CDR2 FYNNEI. This CDR3 has 14 amino acids. As to this clonotype: No antigen is known for it.

It was with unique molecular identifiers that the TCRbeta library was prepared. TCRdb analysed the PCR reads with MiXCR anew, one entry per CDR3 protein. The profile covers approximately 430,000 distinct CDR3 sequences, with roughly 16% appearing a single time and about 32% taken by the ten largest. The source material was PBMCs, mostly from graft donor cells, sampled 360 days after TCRalphabeta/CD19-depleted stem cell transplant. The receptor's source is a boy under two years old who had a stem cell transplant for Wiskott-Aldrich syndrome, so the T cells may come from the graft donor. The V gene is TRBV2, the J gene TRBJ1-2; D is perhaps TRBD1 (5 bases). CDR3 DNA sequence: TGTGCCAGCAGTGAAGTGGCCCGGGGGACGGGCTACACCTTC. It specifies CASSEVARGTGYTF.